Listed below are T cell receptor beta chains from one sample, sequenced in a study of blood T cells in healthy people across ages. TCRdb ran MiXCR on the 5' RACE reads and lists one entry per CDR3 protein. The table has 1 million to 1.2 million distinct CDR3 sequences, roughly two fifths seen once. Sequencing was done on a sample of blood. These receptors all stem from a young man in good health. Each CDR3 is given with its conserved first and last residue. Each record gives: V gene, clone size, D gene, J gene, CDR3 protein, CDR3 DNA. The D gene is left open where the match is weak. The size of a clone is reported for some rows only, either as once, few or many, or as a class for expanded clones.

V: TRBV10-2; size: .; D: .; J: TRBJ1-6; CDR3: CASSRDQRNSPLHF; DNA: TGCGCCAGCAGCCGGGACCAAAGGAATTCACCCCTCCACTTT
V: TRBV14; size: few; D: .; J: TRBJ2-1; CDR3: CASSQESLGNEQFF; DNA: TGTGCCAGCAGCCAAGAGTCCTTGGGCAATGAGCAGTTCTTC
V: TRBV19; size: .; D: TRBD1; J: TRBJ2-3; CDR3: CASSQGQRGTQYF; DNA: TGTGCCAGTAGCCAGGGACAGCGCGGTACGCAGTATTTT
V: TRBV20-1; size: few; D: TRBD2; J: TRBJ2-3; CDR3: CSAKPTSGNTDTQYF; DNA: TGCAGTGCGAAGCCCACTAGCGGAAACACAGATACGCAGTATTTT
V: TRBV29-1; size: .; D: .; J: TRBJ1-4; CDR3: CSVESARRGKLFF; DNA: TGCAGCGTTGAGTCAGCTCGCCGTGGGAAACTGTTTTTT
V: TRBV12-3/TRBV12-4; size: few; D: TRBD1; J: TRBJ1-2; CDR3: CASSLGDREPGTYGYTF; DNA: TGTGCCAGCAGTTTAGGGGACAGGGAACCGGGTACCTATGGCTACACCTTC
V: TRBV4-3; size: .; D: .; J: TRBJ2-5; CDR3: CASSQEPGRETQYF; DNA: TGCGCCAGCAGCCAAGAACCAGGGAGGGAGACCCAGTACTTC
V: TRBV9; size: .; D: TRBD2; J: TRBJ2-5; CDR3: CASSSGLAGAQREETQYF; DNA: TGTGCCAGCAGCTCAGGACTAGCGGGGGCCCAAAGGGAAGAGACCCAGTACTTC
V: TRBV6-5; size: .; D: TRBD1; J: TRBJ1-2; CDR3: CASKRDRGSGYTF; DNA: TGTGCCAGCAAGAGGGACAGGGGTTCTGGCTACACCTTC
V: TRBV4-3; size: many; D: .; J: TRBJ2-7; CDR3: CASSQDMGAGSYEQYF; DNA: TGCGCCAGCAGCCAAGATATGGGAGCAGGGAGTTACGAGCAGTACTTC
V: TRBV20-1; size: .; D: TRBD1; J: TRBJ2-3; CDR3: CSASSDRAITDTQYF; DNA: TGCAGTGCTAGCTCGGACAGGGCGATAACAGATACGCAGTATTTT
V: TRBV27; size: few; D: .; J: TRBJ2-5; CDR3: CASSPLWAPETQYF; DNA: TGTGCCAGCAGCCCTCTTTGGGCTCCCGAGACCCAGTACTTC
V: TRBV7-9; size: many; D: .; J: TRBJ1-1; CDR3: CASSLGLGNTEAFF; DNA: TGTGCCAGCAGCTTAGGACTAGGGAACACTGAAGCTTTCTTT
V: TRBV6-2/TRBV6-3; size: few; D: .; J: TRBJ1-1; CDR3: CASTNTFNAEAFF; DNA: TGTGCCAGCACCAATACCTTTAACGCTGAAGCTTTCTTT
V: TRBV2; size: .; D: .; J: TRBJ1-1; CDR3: CASSEMGPSTEAFF; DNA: TGTGCCAGCAGTGAAATGGGACCGAGCACTGAAGCTTTCTTT
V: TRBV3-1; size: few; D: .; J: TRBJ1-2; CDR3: CASSQDRVRRTNYGYTF; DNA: TGTGCCAGCAGCCAAGATAGAGTACGGAGGACTAACTATGGCTACACCTTC
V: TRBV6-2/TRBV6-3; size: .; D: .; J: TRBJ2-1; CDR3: CVSSFQQVANEQFF; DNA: TGTGTCAGCAGTTTTCAACAGGTAGCCAATGAGCAGTTCTTC
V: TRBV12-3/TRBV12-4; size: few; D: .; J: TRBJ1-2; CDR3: CASSLADHRGYTF; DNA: TGTGCCAGCAGTTTAGCGGATCATAGGGGCTACACCTTC
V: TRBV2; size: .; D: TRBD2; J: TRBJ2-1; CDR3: CASVGTSGGAEQFF; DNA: TGTGCCAGCGTCGGGACTAGCGGGGGGGCTGAGCAGTTCTTC
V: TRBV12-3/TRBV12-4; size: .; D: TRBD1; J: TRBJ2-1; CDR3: CASSRRARGLDEQFF; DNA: TGTGCCAGCAGCCGTCGGGCCAGGGGGCTCGATGAGCAGTTCTTC
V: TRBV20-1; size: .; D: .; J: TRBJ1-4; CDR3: CSARDGAATNEKLFF; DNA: TGCAGTGCTAGAGACGGAGCTGCAACTAATGAAAAACTGTTTTTT
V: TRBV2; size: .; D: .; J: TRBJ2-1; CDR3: CASRDHEQFF; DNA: TGTGCCAGCCGGGACCACGAGCAGTTCTTC
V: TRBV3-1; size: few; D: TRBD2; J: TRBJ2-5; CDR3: CASSHSLAEETQYF; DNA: TGTGCCAGCAGCCATAGTCTAGCGGAAGAGACCCAGTACTTC
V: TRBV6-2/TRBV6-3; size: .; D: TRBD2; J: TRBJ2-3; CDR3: CASSTAGGPRDTQYF; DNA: TGTGCCAGCAGTACAGCGGGGGGGCCCCGAGATACGCAGTATTTT
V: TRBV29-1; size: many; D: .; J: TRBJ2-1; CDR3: CSLKGYNEQFF; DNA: TGCAGCTTGAAGGGGTACAATGAGCAGTTCTTC
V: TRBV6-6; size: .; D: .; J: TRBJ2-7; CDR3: CASSYGGRESSYEQYF; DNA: TGTGCCAGCAGTTACGGAGGCAGGGAGAGCTCCTACGAGCAGTACTTC
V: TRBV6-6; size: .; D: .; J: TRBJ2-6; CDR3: CASSPPGSGANILTF; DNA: TGTGCCAGCTCCCCTCCAGGCTCTGGGGCCAACATCCTGACTTTC